The 25 T cell receptor beta chains below all came from one sample that was sequenced in a study of blood T cell repertoires in COVID-19. TCRdb's table, derived via immunoSEQ multiplex PCR, lists solely in-frame clones and lacks some. The table shows more than 250,000 clones, with roughly 87% occurring only once. Sequenced input: peripheral blood. The source of these receptors is a man aged 45-65 years with active or convalescent COVID-19.

In its sample, this clone was seen once. The chain joins TRBV2 to TRBJ1-4; 9 positions match TRBD1. J lost 7 bases, V lost 9 bases, and 12 bases had no gene match. Germline CDR1 and CDR2: SNHLY and FYNNEI. CDR3 length equals 15 residues. The CDR3 region is CASRATGQGTEKLFF. For the CDR3, the DNA is TGTGCCAGTCGAGCCACGGGACAGGGAACTGAAAAACTGTTTTTT.

This clone was observed once. The chain couples TRBV5-1 to TRBJ1-1; D is unresolved. The V gene's germline CDR1 is SGHRS and CDR2 YFSETQ. The CDR3 length is 13 residues. The V gene lost 2 bases and the J gene lost 0 bases, with 5 bases spanning the gap. CDR3: CASSFSVNTEAFF. The CDR3 DNA is TGCGCCAGCAGCTTCTCGGTGAACACTGAAGCTTTCTTT.

V and J are TRBV28 and TRBJ1-5; 8 bases agree with TRBD1. This CDR3 has 16 residues. Looked up from germline, CDR1 is MDHEN and CDR2 is SYDVKM. The V and J ends lost 5 bases and 3 bases, in that order; junction bases with no gene match: 9. As DNA, the CDR3 is TGTGCCAGCAGTCCACCCGGACAGGGCGTCAATCAGCCCCAGCATTTT. Its protein is CASSPPGQGVNQPQHF.

The rearrangement links TRBV11-2 to TRBJ2-5; 9 bases are shared with TRBD1. CDR1 and CDR2 (germline): SGHAT, FQNNGV. There are 15 residues in the CDR3. V was clipped by 5 bases and J by 4 bases; unmatched bases: 8. The CDR3 loop reads CASSPWTGASETQYF. CDR3 nucleotides: TGTGCCAGCAGCCCATGGACAGGGGCCTCAGAGACCCAGTACTTC. Variable domain in full (rest from reference TRBV11-2 and TRBJ2-5): EAGVAQSPRYKIIEKRQSVAFWCNPISGHATLYWYQQILGQGPKLLIQFQNNGVVDDSQLPKDRFSAERLKGVDSTLKIQPAKLEDSAVYLCASSPWTGASETQYFGPGTRLLVL.

The chain recombines TRBV28 with TRBJ2-3; 8 bases are a match to TRBD1. Germline V lookup: CDR1 MDHEN, CDR2 SYDVKM. V was clipped by 5 bases and J by 11 bases; unmatched bases: 15. This CDR3 spans 15 amino acids. The CDR3 DNA reads TGTGCCAGCAGTAGACCCGGGACAGGAGTCGGGGTGCAGTATTTT. It is translated as CASSRPGTGVGVQYF.

The chain links TRBV5-1 to TRBJ2-7, with 9 bases fitting TRBD1. Germline V gene sequence: CDR1 SGHRS, CDR2 YFSETQ. J was trimmed by 5 bases and V by 2 bases; bases with no gene match: 8. There are 15 residues in the CDR3. CDR3 DNA sequence: TGCGCCAGCAGCTTCCAGGACAGGGGAAATGACGAGCAGTACTTC. Translated: CASSFQDRGNDEQYF.

CDR3 nucleotide sequence: TGTGCCAGCTCACCATCCCCTTTCCGGACAGGGGAGGATGACACCGGGGAGCTGTTTTTT. It codes for CASSPSPFRTGEDDTGELFF. V is TRBV18 and J is TRBJ2-2, with TRBD1 matching 9 bases. Germline-derived CDR1 and CDR2 are KGHSH and LQKENI. V shed 2 bases and J 3 bases; nucleotides not matched to a gene: 16. CDR3 length: 20 amino acids.

The rearrangement uses TRBV28 and TRBJ2-3; maybe TRBD1 (5 bases). Germline V gives CDR1 MDHEN, CDR2 SYDVKM. Trimming cost V 10 bases and J 1 base, with 15 bases left between them. The CDR3 has 14 residues. CDR3 DNA: TGTGCCACTACCTTTAGGGGTCGCACAGATACGCAGTATTTT. Protein sequence: CATTFRGRTDTQYF.

This chain uses TRBV18 with TRBJ1-3; maybe TRBD1 (5 bases). The germline V gene has CDR1 KGHSH and CDR2 LQKENI. The V and J ends lost 4 bases and 1 base respectively, with 8 bases between them. CDR3 length equals 14 residues. The CDR3 here is CASSQAGSGNTIYF. For the CDR3, the DNA is TGTGCCAGCTCACAGGCAGGGTCTGGAAACACCATATATTTT.

This chain connects TRBV9 to TRBJ2-5; TRBD2 aligns across 7 bases. V trimming: 4 bases; J trimming: 4 bases; junction bases outside the gene matches: 13. Germline CDR1 and CDR2: SGDLS and YYNGEE. The CDR3 consists of 16 residues. CDR3 in amino acids: CASSSPGITGGETQYF. CDR3 sequence (DNA): TGTGCCAGCAGCTCCCCGGGGATTACGGGAGGAGAGACCCAGTACTTC.

The CDR3 DNA sequence: TGTGCCAGCAGCTTAGCGACAGGGACCCAAGAGACCCAGTACTTC. Residues: CASSLATGTQETQYF. This chain joins TRBV7-6 and TRBJ2-5, with 7 bases fitting TRBD1. Germline loops: CDR1 SGHVS, CDR2 FNYEAQ. CDR3 length: 15 residues. V shed 0 bases, J shed 1 base, and the junction held 2 bases outside the gene matches.

This chain connects TRBV19 to TRBJ1-1; the D gene is possibly TRBD1 (6 bases). CDR3 size: 15 residues. V dropped 9 bases and J dropped 6 bases, with 23 bases sitting between them. Germline values: CDR1 LNHDA, CDR2 SQIVND (reference sequence). CDR3 nucleotides: TGTGCCAGCGGGAAGGGGGGCGGGGGAAGCCCTGAAGCTTTCTTT. Protein sequence: CASGKGGGGSPEAFF.

About this clone itself: Other DNA sequences in this specimen translate into the identical CDR3. This chain joins TRBV2 and TRBJ1-2; D is uncertain. CDR1 SNHLY and CDR2 FYNNEI come from the germline V gene. Trimming pared 4 bases from V and 6 bases from J, leaving 15 bases between. The CDR3 loop spans 14 amino acids. The CDR3 sequence is CASSARPGGDGYTF. As DNA, the CDR3 is TGTGCCAGCAGTGCCCGACCCGGCGGGGATGGCTACACCTTC.

This chain uses TRBV19 with TRBJ1-5; 8 nucleotides line up with TRBD1. Germline V gene sequence: CDR1 LNHDA, CDR2 SQIVND (reference sequence). The junction had 6 bases not matched to a gene; V was cut back by 5 bases and J by 0 bases. The CDR3 loop spans 16 amino acids. This CDR3 is CASSPDRVYSNQPQHF. The CDR3 coding sequence is TGTGCCAGTAGTCCGGACAGGGTTTATAGCAATCAGCCCCAGCATTTT.

In this sample, this clone turned up once. J is TRBJ1-4 and V is TRBV2; D might be TRBD1 (5 bases). Trimming removed 5 bases from V and 7 bases from J, with 17 bases in between. From germline, CDR1 is SNHLY and CDR2 FYNNEI. The CDR3 totals 15 residues. The CDR3 DNA reads TGTGCCAGCAGTTTTAACAGGATGGGTCCTGAAAAACTGTTTTTT. Translation: CASSFNRMGPEKLFF. The variable domain in full, completed from reference TRBV2 and TRBJ1-4, reads EPEVTQTPSHQVTQMGQEVILRCVPISNHLYFYWYRQILGQKVEFLVSFYNNEISEKSEIFDDQFSVERPDGSNFTLKIRSTKLEDSAMYFCASSFNRMGPEKLFFGSGTQLSVL.

V gene TRBV28 combines with J gene TRBJ1-2, with 7 bases that match TRBD1. Germline-derived CDR1 and CDR2 are MDHEN and SYDVKM. Trimming at V came to 3 bases and at J to 8 bases, leaving 6 bases not matched to a gene. There are 13 residues in the CDR3. CDR3 sequence (DNA): TGTGCCAGCAGTTTTAACAGGGGTATGGGCTACACCTTC. Translating gives CASSFNRGMGYTF.

V is TRBV18 and J is TRBJ1-2, with no clear D. CDR1 KGHSH and CDR2 LQKENI come from the germline V gene. V lost 2 bases to trimming and J lost 5 bases, with 18 bases between them. The CDR3 consists of 16 residues. CDR3 protein: CASSPTGPHPIYGYTF. Here the CDR3 DNA reads TGTGCCAGCTCACCAACCGGTCCCCATCCCATTTATGGCTACACCTTC.

The rearrangement uses TRBV5-4 and TRBJ2-1; 7 bases are shared with TRBD2. Trimming took 2 bases from V and 4 from J; bases not matched to a gene: 6. In germline, CDR1 is SGHNT, CDR2 YYREEE (reference sequence). The CDR3 has 15 amino acids. The CDR3 nucleotides read TGTGCCAGCAGCTTCACAGCGGGGAGTTACAATGAGCAGTTCTTC. Translated, it gives CASSFTAGSYNEQFF.

The chain couples TRBV2 to TRBJ2-7; a possible D gene is TRBD2 (6 bases). V lost 4 bases and J 6 bases, leaving 16 bases between the germline ends. Germline-derived CDR1 and CDR2 are SNHLY and FYNNEI. This CDR3 is built from 14 residues. CDR3 nucleotides: TGTGCCAGCAGTGTCAGGGACTCAGACTCCGAGCAGTACTTC. Protein product: CASSVRDSDSEQYF.

The chain employs TRBV18 and TRBJ2-1; TRBD2 agrees at 10 bases. The V segment lost 3 bases and the J segment 6 bases; nucleotides outside the gene matches: 14. The CDR3 is made up of 18 amino acids. CDR1 is KGHSH and CDR2 is LQKENI in the germline V gene. CDR3 nucleotide sequence: TGTGCCAGCTCACCGACCACCCTCTCTAGCGGGAGTTTCAATGAGCAGTTCTTC. Amino acid sequence: CASSPTTLSSGSFNEQFF.

The chain links TRBV12-5 to TRBJ2-1; D may be TRBD1 (5 bases). The CDR3 has 14 amino acids. V dropped 3 bases and J dropped 9 bases, with 15 bases sitting between them. CDR1 is LGHNT, CDR2 FRNRAP, per germline. Here the CDR3 reads CASGLFPGQGEQFF. For the CDR3, the DNA is TGTGCTAGTGGTTTATTCCCGGGCCAGGGTGAGCAGTTCTTC.

V is TRBV6-5 and J is TRBJ2-5; TRBD1 is a possible D gene (6 bases). Deletions cut 7 bases from V and 4 bases from J, with 10 bases between. The CDR3 covers 12 residues. Per the germline V gene, CDR1 is MNHEY and CDR2 is SVGAGI. The CDR3 region has the DNA TGTGCCAGCAAGGGGGTAGGAGAGACCCAGTACTTC. It translates to CASKGVGETQYF.

This clone has only one observation. V is TRBV23-1 and J is TRBJ2-1, with 8 bases identical to TRBD2. TRBV23-1 is annotated as an ORF whose role is uncertain. With V trimmed by 7 bases and J by 7 bases, 15 bases remained unmatched. This CDR3 region has 16 residues. CDR3 in amino acids: CASTSGGIEGKNEQFF. CDR3 nucleotide sequence: TGCGCCAGCACCAGCGGGGGTATTGAGGGTAAGAATGAGCAGTTCTTC.

This chain links TRBV30 with TRBJ1-4; D not certain. The CDR3 covers 12 residues. Germline V gives CDR1 GTSNPN, CDR2 SVGIG (reference sequence). Trimming removed 8 bases at V and 6 bases at J, with 13 bases between. The CDR3 here is CAVSGLDEKLFF. CDR3 coding DNA: TGTGCCGTGTCCGGGTTGGATGAAAAACTGTTTTTT.

The chain carries TRBV20-1 and TRBJ2-3; no definite D call. Deletions cut 5 bases from V and 5 bases from J, with 8 bases between. CDR3 length: 11 amino acids. Germline CDR1 and CDR2: DFQATT and SNEGSKA (reference sequence). For the CDR3, the DNA is TGCAGTGCTTTTAGTCGAGATACGCAGTATTTT. Translation: CSAFSRDTQYF.